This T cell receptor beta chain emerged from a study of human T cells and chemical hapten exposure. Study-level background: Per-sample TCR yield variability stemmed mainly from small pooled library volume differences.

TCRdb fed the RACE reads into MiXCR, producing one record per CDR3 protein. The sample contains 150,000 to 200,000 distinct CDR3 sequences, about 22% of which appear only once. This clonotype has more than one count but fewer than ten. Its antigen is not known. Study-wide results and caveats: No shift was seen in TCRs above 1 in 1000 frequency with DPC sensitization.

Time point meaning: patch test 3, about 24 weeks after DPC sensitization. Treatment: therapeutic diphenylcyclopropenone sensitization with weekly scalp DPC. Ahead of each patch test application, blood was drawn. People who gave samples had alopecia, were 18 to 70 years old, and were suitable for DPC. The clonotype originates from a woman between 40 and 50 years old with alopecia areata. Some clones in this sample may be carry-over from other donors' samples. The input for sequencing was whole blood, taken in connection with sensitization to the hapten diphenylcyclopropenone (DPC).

The CDR3 DNA follows: TGCAGCGTTGGGGGTATCGGCGGGACAGGGAATGAAAAACTGTTTTTT. It specifies CSVGGIGGTGNEKLFF. V usage is TRBV29-1 and J usage is TRBJ1-4, with TRBD1 identical over 9 bases. Germline CDR1 SQVTM, CDR2 ANQGSEA. The CDR3 is made up of 16 amino acids. With V trimmed by 4 bases and J by 5 bases, 11 bases remained unmatched. Full variable domain (remainder filled in from reference TRBV29-1 and TRBJ1-4): SAVISQKPSRDICQRGTSLTIQCQVDSQVTMMFWYRQQPGQSLTLIATANQGSEATYESGFVIDKFPISRPNLTFSTLTVSNMSPEDSSIYLCSVGGIGGTGNEKLFFGSGTQLSVL.